This T cell receptor (beta chain) comes out of a study of T-cell reconstitution after alpha-beta-depleted transplantation in children. The CDR3 has 14 residues. The V gene end was trimmed by 3 bases and the J gene end by 2 bases; junction bases not matched to a gene: 4. Germline CDR1 is KGHSH and CDR2 is LQKENI. Preparing the TCRbeta library involved the use of unique molecular identifiers. From the PCR reads, TCRdb called clonotypes with MiXCR, one entry per CDR3 protein. This sample has about 610,000 distinct CDR3 sequences, with roughly a tenth found just once. The sample here was PBMCs from the stem cell graft donor, taken from the stem cell graft. The receptor was derived from a human donor who donated a stem cell graft to a child with acute myeloid leukemia. The chain combines TRBV18 with TRBJ2-7; 7 positions match TRBD2. Written as DNA, the CDR3 is TGTGCCAGCTCACCCGGGAGCGGGGCCTACGAGCAGTACTTC. It codes for CASSPGSGAYEQYF. Together with reference TRBV18 and TRBJ2-7, the CDR3 gives the full variable domain: NAGVMQNPRHLVRRRGQEARLRCSPMKGHSHVYWYRQLPEEGLKFMVYLQKENIIDESGMPKERFSAEFPKEGPSILRIQQVVRGDSAAYFCASSPGSGAYEQYFGPGTRLTVT.